These 6 T cell receptor beta chains came from one sample sequenced in a study of shared clonotypes between healthy human individuals. Some clones are missing from TCRdb's copy, which holds only in-frame ones; the method was immunoSEQ multiplex PCR. The repertoire holds some 1 million clones, with roughly 70% as singletons. Sequencing used memory CD4+ T cells sorted from blood. The subset: CD45RA-negative fraction. Receptors were obtained from a man aged 18 to 35 in good health.

The chain has TRBV2 and TRBJ2-2, with 8 bases lining up with TRBD1. This CDR3 has 14 amino acids. J lost 3 bases, V lost 9 bases, and 6 bases had no gene match. CDR1 is SNHLY and CDR2 is FYNNEI in the germline V gene. CDR3 sequence: CARTGAGYTGELFF. The CDR3 DNA reads TGTGCCAGGACAGGGGCAGGGTACACCGGGGAGCTGTTTTTT. Full variable domain (missing parts from reference TRBV2 and TRBJ2-2): EPEVTQTPSHQVTQMGQEVILRCVPISNHLYFYWYRQILGQKVEFLVSFYNNEISEKSEIFDDQFSVERPDGSNFTLKIRSTKLEDSAMYFCARTGAGYTGELFFGEGSRLTVL.

A single count supports this clone. The chain has TRBV4-3 and TRBJ2-1; TRBD2 matches 10 bases. Trimming took 0 bases from V and 10 from J; bases not matched to a gene: 6. Germline-derived CDR1 and CDR2 are LGHNA and YSLEER. There are 15 residues in the CDR3. The CDR3 sequence: CASSQDLLAGDEQFF. The CDR3 nucleotides read TGCGCCAGCAGCCAAGATCTGCTAGCGGGAGACGAGCAGTTCTTC.

This chain connects TRBV27 to TRBJ2-5, with 9 bases identical to TRBD2. This CDR3 has 15 amino acids. CDR1 and CDR2 from the germline V gene are MNHEY and SMNVEV (reference sequence). V shed 2 bases, J shed 5 bases, and the junction held 6 bases outside the gene matches. The chain's CDR3 is CASSLAGGPRETQYF. The CDR3 nucleotides read TGTGCCAGCAGTTTAGCGGGAGGGCCCAGGGAGACCCAGTACTTC.

The chain combines TRBV10-3 with TRBJ2-3; tentative D call: TRBD1 (6 bases). The CDR3 covers 16 residues. Germline V gives CDR1 ENHRY, CDR2 SYGVKD. Trimming took off 2 bases at V and 2 bases at J, with 14 bases between the two ends. CDR3 residues: CAISEGQGTHTDTQYF. The CDR3 nucleotides read TGTGCCATCAGTGAGGGTCAGGGGACCCACACAGATACGCAGTATTTT.

This clone was seen a few times. This chain's CDR3 is CASSFGGVNTDTQYF. The CDR3 DNA is TGTGCCAGTAGTTTCGGCGGGGTAAACACAGATACGCAGTATTTT. The rearrangement links TRBV19 to TRBJ2-3; the D gene is possibly TRBD2 (6 bases). This CDR3 spans 15 amino acids. V gave up 5 bases and J gave up 2 bases, with 14 bases separating them. Germline-derived CDR1 and CDR2 are LNHDA and SQIVND (reference sequence). Full variable domain (rest looked up from reference TRBV19 and TRBJ2-3): DGGITQSPKYLFRKEGQNVTLSCEQNLNHDAMYWYRQDPGQGLRLIYYSQIVNDFQKGDIAEGYSVSREKKESFPLTVTSAQKNPTAFYLCASSFGGVNTDTQYFGPGTRLTVL.

The genes are TRBV6-1 and TRBJ2-5; D not resolved. In germline, CDR1 is MNHNS, CDR2 SASEGT. The germline V and J ends were trimmed by 7 bases and 2 bases, with 2 bases remaining between them. The CDR3 consists of 10 residues. CDR3 residues: CASKQETQYF. CDR3 nucleotides: TGTGCCAGCAAACAAGAGACCCAGTACTTC.